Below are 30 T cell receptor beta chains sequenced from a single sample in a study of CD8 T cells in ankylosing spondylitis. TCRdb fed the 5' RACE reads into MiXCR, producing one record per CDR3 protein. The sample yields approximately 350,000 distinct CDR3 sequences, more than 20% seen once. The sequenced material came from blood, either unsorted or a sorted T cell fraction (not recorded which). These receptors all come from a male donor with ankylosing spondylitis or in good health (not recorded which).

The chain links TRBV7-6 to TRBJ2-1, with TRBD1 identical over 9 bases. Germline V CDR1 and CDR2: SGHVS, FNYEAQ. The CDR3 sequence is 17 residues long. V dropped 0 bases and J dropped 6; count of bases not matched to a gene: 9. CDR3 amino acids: CASSLAGGTGRLNEQFF. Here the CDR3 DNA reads TGTGCCAGCAGCTTAGCGGGGGGGACAGGGCGTCTCAATGAGCAGTTCTTC.

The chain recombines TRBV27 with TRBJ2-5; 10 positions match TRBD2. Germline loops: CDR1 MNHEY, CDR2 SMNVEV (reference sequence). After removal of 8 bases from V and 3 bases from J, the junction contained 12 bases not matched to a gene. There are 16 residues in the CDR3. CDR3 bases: TGTGCCAGCTCCCCCCTAGCGGGGGAGCCTGAAGAGACCCAGTACTTC. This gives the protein CASSPLAGEPEETQYF.

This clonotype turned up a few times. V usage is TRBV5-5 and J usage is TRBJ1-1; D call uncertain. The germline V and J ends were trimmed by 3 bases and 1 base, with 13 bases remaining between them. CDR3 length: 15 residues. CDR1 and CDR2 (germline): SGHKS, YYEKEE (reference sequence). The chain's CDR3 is CASSSFGVGNTEAFF. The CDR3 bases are TGTGCCAGCAGCTCCTTCGGGGTGGGGAACACTGAAGCTTTCTTT. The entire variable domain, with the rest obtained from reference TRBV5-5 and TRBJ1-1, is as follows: DAGVTQSPTHLIKTRGQQVTLRCSPISGHKSVSWYQQVLGQGPQFIFQYYEKEERGRGNFPDRFSARQFPNYSSELNVNALLLGDSALYLCASSSFGVGNTEAFFGQGTRLTVV.

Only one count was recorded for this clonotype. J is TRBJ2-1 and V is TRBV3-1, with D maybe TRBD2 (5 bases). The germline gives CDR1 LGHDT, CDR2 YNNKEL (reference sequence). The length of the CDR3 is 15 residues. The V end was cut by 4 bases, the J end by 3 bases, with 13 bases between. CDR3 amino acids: CASSPNRDLYNEQFF. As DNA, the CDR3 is TGTGCCAGCAGCCCTAACCGGGATCTCTACAATGAGCAGTTCTTC.

The CDR3 bases are TGTGCCAGCACCCCCCAGGGGAGAACCGGGGAGCTGTTTTTT. As protein: CASTPQGRTGELFF. The chain employs TRBV6-1 and TRBJ2-2; tentative D call: TRBD1 (6 bases). Germline lookup yields CDR1 MNHNS and CDR2 SASEGT. V gave up 7 bases and J gave up 5 bases, with 14 bases separating them. The CDR3 sequence is 14 residues long.

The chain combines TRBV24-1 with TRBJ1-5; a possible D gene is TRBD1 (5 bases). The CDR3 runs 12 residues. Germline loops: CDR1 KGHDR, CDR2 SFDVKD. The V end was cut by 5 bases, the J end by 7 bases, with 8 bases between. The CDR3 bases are TGTGCCACCAGTGCTTGGGGCCAGCCCCAGCATTTT. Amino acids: CATSAWGQPQHF.

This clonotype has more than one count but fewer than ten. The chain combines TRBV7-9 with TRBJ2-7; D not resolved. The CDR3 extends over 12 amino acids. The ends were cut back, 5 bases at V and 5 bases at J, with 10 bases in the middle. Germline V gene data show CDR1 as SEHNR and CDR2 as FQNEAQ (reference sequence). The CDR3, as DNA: TGTGCCAGCAGCCTTCACCCGGACGAGCAGTACTTC. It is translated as CASSLHPDEQYF. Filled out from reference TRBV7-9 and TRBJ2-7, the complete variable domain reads DTGVSQNPRHKITKRGQNVTFRCDPISEHNRLYWYRQTLGQGPEFLTYFQNEAQLEKSRLLSDRFSAERPKGSFSTLEIQRTEQGDSAMYLCASSLHPDEQYFGPGTRLTVT.

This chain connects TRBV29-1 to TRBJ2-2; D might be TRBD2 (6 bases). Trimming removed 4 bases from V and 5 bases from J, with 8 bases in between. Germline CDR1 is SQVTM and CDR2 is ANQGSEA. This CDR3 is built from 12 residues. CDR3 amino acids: CSVGGDTGELFF. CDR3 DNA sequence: TGCAGCGTTGGGGGGGATACCGGGGAGCTGTTTTTT.

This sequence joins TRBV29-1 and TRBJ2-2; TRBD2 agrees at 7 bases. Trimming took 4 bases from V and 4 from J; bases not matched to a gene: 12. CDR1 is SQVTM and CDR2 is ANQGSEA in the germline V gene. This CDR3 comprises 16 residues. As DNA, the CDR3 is TGCAGCGTTGCCCTACGGGGGGACTTGGGCACCGGGGAGCTGTTTTTT. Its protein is CSVALRGDLGTGELFF.

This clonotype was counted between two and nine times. The CDR3 here is CASSSPGLAGDSSDTQYF. The CDR3 coding sequence is TGTGCCAGCAGTTCGCCGGGACTAGCGGGGGATTCGTCAGATACGCAGTATTTT. This chain connects TRBV2 to TRBJ2-3; 14 bases are shared with TRBD2. Germline lookup yields CDR1 SNHLY and CDR2 FYNNEI. This CDR3 is built from 18 residues. The V gene end was trimmed by 5 bases and the J gene end by 4 bases; junction bases not matched to a gene: 11.

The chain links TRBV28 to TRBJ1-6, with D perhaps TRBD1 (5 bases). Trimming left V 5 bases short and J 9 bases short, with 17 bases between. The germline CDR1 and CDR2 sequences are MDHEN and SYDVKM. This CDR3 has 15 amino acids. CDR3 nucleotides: TGTGCCAGCAGTCTAACCAGGGTTGTGCGTTCACCCCTCCACTTT. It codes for CASSLTRVVRSPLHF.

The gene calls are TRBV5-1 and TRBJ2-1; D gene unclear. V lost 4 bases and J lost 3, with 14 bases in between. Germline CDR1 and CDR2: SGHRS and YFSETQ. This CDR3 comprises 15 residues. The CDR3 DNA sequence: TGCGCCAGCAGCATAGCAGACTTGGACTACAATGAGCAGTTCTTC. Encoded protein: CASSIADLDYNEQFF.

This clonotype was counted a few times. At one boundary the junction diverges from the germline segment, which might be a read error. Written as DNA, the CDR3 is TGCAGCGTTGAAGATCGCGGGGGGGACCTTGTCTCCTACAACGAGCAGTTCTTC. Translation gives CSVEDRGGDLVSYNEQFF. The chain couples TRBV29-1 to TRBJ2-1; TRBD2 agrees at 9 bases. The germline gives CDR1 SQVTM, CDR2 ANQGSEA. The CDR3 is 18 amino acids.

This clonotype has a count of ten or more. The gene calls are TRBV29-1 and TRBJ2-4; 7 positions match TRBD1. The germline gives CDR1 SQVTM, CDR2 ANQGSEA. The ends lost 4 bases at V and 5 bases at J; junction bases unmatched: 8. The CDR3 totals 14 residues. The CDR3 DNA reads TGCAGCGTTGGCCCCGGGACAGCAGAAAACATTCAGTACTTC. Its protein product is CSVGPGTAENIQYF.

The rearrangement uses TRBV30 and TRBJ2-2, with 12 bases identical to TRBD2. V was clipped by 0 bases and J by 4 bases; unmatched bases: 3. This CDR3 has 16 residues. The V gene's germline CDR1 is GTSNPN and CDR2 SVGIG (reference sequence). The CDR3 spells CAWSVLAGGRTGELFF. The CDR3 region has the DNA TGTGCCTGGAGTGTACTAGCGGGGGGACGCACCGGGGAGCTGTTTTTT.

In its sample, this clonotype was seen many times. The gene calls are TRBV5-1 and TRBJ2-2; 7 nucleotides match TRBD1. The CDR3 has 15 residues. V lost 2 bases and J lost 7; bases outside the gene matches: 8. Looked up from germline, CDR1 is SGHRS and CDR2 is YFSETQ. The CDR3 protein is CASSFRTGENGELFF. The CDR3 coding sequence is TGCGCCAGCAGCTTTAGGACAGGAGAGAACGGGGAGCTGTTTTTT.

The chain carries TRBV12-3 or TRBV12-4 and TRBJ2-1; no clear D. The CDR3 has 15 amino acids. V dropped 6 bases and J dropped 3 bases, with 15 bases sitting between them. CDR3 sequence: CASSQDVGGYNEQFF. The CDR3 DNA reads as TGTGCCAGCAGCCAAGATGTTGGCGGCTACAATGAGCAGTTCTTC.

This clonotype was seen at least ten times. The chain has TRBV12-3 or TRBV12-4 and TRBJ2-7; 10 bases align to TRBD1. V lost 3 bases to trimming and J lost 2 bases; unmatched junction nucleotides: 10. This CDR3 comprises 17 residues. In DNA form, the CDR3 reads TGTGCCAGCAGTTTTATGGGACAGGGGTTGGAGACCTACGAGCAGTACTTC. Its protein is CASSFMGQGLETYEQYF.

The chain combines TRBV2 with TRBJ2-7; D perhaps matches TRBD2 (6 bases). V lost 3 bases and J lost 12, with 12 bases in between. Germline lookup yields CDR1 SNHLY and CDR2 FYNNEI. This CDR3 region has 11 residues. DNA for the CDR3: TGTGCCAGCAGTGAGATCGGGGGAATGTACTTC. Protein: CASSEIGGMYF.

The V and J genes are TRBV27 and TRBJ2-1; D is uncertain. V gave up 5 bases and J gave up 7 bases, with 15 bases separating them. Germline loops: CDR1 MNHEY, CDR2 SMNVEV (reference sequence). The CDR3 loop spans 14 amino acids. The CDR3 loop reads CASSAIPAPNEQFF. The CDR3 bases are TGTGCCAGCAGTGCCATCCCGGCACCGAATGAGCAGTTCTTC.

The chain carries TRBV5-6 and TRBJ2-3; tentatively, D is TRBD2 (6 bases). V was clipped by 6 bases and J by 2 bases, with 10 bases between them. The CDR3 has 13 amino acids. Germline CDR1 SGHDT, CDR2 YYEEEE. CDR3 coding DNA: TGTGCCAGCAATAGCGGCAACACAGATACGCAGTATTTT. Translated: CASNSGNTDTQYF.

The CDR3 DNA is TGTGCCAGCAGCCCAACCCTAGCGGGGGGCAATGAGCAGTTCTTC. It yields the protein CASSPTLAGGNEQFF. The chain has TRBV9 and TRBJ2-1, with 11 bases identical to TRBD2. Unmatched junction bases numbered 6, after V lost 4 bases and J lost 6 bases. CDR3 length: 15 amino acids. Germline V gives CDR1 SGDLS, CDR2 YYNGEE.

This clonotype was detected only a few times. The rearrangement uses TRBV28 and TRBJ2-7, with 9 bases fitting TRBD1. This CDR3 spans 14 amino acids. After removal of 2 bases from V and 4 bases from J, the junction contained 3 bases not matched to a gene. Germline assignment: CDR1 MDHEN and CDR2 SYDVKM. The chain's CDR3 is CASSLVGTGYEQYF. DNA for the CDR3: TGTGCCAGCAGTTTAGTGGGGACAGGGTACGAGCAGTACTTC.

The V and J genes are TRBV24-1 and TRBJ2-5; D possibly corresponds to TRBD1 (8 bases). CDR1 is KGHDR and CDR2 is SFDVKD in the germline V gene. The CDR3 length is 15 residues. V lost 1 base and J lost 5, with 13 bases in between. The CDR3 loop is CATSDLGQGGETQYF. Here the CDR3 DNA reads TGTGCCACCAGTGATTTAGGACAGGGAGGGGAGACCCAGTACTTC.

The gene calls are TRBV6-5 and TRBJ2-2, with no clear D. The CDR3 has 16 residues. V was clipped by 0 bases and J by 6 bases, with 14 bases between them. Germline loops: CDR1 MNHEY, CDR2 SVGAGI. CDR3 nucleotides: TGTGCCAGCAGTTACTCTCCCCCCCAGCCTGCCGGGGAGCTGTTTTTT. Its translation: CASSYSPPQPAGELFF.

This CDR3 is CASSSHSVPYNEQFF. CDR3 DNA sequence: TGTGCCAGCAGCTCCCACAGCGTACCTTACAATGAGCAGTTCTTC. The chain couples TRBV6-1 to TRBJ2-1; D uncertain. With 6 bases removed from V and 4 bases from J, the gap between germline ends came to 16 bases. This CDR3 region has 15 residues. The germline CDR1 and CDR2 sequences are MNHNS and SASEGT.

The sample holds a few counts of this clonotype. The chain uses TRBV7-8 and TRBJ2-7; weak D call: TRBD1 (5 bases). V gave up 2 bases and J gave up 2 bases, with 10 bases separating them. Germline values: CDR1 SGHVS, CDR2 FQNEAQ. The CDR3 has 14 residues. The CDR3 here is CASSLSGAAYEQYF. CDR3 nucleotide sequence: TGTGCCAGCAGCTTAAGTGGGGCGGCCTACGAGCAGTACTTC.

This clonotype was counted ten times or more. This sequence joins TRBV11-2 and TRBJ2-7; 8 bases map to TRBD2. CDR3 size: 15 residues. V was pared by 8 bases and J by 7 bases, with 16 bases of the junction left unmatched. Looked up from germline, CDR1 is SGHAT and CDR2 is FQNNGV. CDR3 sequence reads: CASGQLTSGDREQYF. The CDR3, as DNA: TGTGCCAGCGGCCAACTCACTAGCGGCGATAGGGAGCAGTACTTC.

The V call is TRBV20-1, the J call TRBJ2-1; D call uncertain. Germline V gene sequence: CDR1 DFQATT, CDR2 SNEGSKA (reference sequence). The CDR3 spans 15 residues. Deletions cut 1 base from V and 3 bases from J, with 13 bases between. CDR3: CSARGSGNSYNEQFF. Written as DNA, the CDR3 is TGCAGTGCTAGAGGTTCAGGAAACAGCTACAATGAGCAGTTCTTC.

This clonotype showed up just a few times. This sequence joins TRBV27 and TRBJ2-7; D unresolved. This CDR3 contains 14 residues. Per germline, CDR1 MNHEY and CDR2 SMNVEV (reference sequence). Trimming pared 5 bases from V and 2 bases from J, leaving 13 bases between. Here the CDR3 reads CASSPRTITYEQYF. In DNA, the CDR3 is TGTGCCAGCAGTCCCAGGACCATCACCTACGAGCAGTACTTC.